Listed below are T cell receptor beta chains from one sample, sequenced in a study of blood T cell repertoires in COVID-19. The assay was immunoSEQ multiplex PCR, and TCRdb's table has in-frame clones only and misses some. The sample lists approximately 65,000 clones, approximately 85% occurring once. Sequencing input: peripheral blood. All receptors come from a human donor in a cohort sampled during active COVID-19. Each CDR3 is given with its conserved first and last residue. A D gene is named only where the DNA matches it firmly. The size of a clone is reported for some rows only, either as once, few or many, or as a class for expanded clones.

cdr3_aa: CASSQTGGEQETQYF
cdr3_nt: TGTGCCAGCAGCCAGACAGGGGGCGAACAAGAGACCCAGTACTTC
clone_size: -
j_call: TRBJ2-5
v_call: TRBV7-9
d_call: TRBD1

cdr3_aa: CASSPGQGSYNEQFF
cdr3_nt: TGTGCCAGCAGTCCGGGACAGGGGTCCTACAATGAGCAGTTCTTC
clone_size: -
j_call: TRBJ2-1
v_call: TRBV6-5
d_call: TRBD1

cdr3_aa: CASSATNSYEQYF
cdr3_nt: TGTGCCAGCAGTGCCACTAACTCCTACGAGCAGTACTTC
clone_size: once
j_call: TRBJ2-7
v_call: TRBV27
d_call: -

cdr3_aa: CASSEDSTGGAKTQYF
cdr3_nt: TGTGCCAGCAGTGAAGATTCGACAGGGGGCGCGAAGACCCAGTACTTC
clone_size: -
j_call: TRBJ2-5
v_call: TRBV2
d_call: TRBD1

cdr3_aa: CASSPGRAYTDTQYF
cdr3_nt: TGTGCCAGCTCCCCAGGGAGGGCCTACACAGATACGCAGTATTTT
clone_size: -
j_call: TRBJ2-3
v_call: TRBV18
d_call: TRBD2

cdr3_aa: CASRAGQGGQPQHF
cdr3_nt: TGTGCCAGCAGGGCGGGACAGGGTGGACAGCCCCAGCATTTT
clone_size: -
j_call: TRBJ1-5
v_call: TRBV6-5
d_call: TRBD1

cdr3_aa: CASSPDREQPQHF
cdr3_nt: TGTGCCAGCAGCCCGGACAGGGAACAGCCCCAGCATTTT
clone_size: -
j_call: TRBJ1-5
v_call: TRBV11-2
d_call: TRBD1

cdr3_aa: CATSRERERVGELGYTF
cdr3_nt: TGTGCCACCAGCAGAGAACGGGAGCGGGTTGGAGAGTTGGGCTACACCTTC
clone_size: -
j_call: TRBJ1-2
v_call: TRBV15
d_call: -

cdr3_aa: CASSIEGTGLIGELFF
cdr3_nt: TGTGCCAGTAGTATAGAAGGGACAGGGCTTATCGGGGAGCTGTTTTTT
clone_size: -
j_call: TRBJ2-2
v_call: TRBV19
d_call: TRBD1

cdr3_aa: CASSPTVTDTQYF
cdr3_nt: TGCGCCAGCAGCCCCACGGTCACAGATACGCAGTATTTT
clone_size: -
j_call: TRBJ2-3
v_call: TRBV4-1
d_call: -

cdr3_aa: CASSGLAGGLNNEQFF
cdr3_nt: TGTGCCAGTAGTGGACTAGCGGGGGGGCTCAACAATGAGCAGTTCTTC
clone_size: -
j_call: TRBJ2-1
v_call: TRBV19
d_call: TRBD2

cdr3_aa: CASSLGGGGGYNEQFF
cdr3_nt: TGTGCCAGCAGCTTAGGCGGCGGGGGGGGATACAATGAGCAGTTCTTC
clone_size: once
j_call: TRBJ2-1
v_call: TRBV11-3
d_call: TRBD2

cdr3_aa: CASSQDRRTGGRTDTQYF
cdr3_nt: TGTGCCAGCAGCCAAGATAGGAGGACAGGGGGCAGAACAGATACGCAGTATTTT
clone_size: once
j_call: TRBJ2-3
v_call: TRBV3-1/TRBV3-2
d_call: TRBD1

cdr3_aa: CASSQNRGPGELFF
cdr3_nt: TGCGCCAGCAGCCAAAACAGGGGGCCCGGGGAGCTGTTTTTT
clone_size: -
j_call: TRBJ2-2
v_call: TRBV4-1
d_call: TRBD1

cdr3_aa: CASSWWGQSGNQPQHF
cdr3_nt: TGTGCCAGCAGTTGGTGGGGACAGTCGGGCAATCAGCCCCAGCATTTT
clone_size: few
j_call: TRBJ1-5
v_call: TRBV6-5
d_call: TRBD1

cdr3_aa: CASSSLREEMPGVVEKLFF
cdr3_nt: TGTGCCAGCAGTTCCCTAAGAGAGGAGATGCCGGGGGTCGTCGAAAAACTGTTTTTT
clone_size: -
j_call: TRBJ1-4
v_call: TRBV28
d_call: -

cdr3_aa: CSVNWGAGQPQHF
cdr3_nt: TGCAGCGTTAATTGGGGAGCGGGTCAGCCCCAGCATTTT
clone_size: few
j_call: TRBJ1-5
v_call: TRBV29-1
d_call: -

cdr3_aa: CASSPPAGGSEQYF
cdr3_nt: TGTGCCAGCTCACCACCGGCCGGGGGGAGCGAGCAGTACTTC
clone_size: -
j_call: TRBJ2-7
v_call: TRBV18
d_call: TRBD2

cdr3_aa: CASSRQGNTEAFF
cdr3_nt: TGTGCCAGCAGCCGACAGGGGAACACTGAAGCTTTCTTT
clone_size: -
j_call: TRBJ1-1
v_call: TRBV2
d_call: TRBD1

cdr3_aa: CASRGDRARNQPQHF
cdr3_nt: TGTGCCAGCAGAGGGGACAGGGCCCGCAATCAGCCCCAGCATTTT
clone_size: -
j_call: TRBJ1-5
v_call: TRBV2
d_call: TRBD1

cdr3_aa: CASSPLRQAFGYTF
cdr3_nt: TGTGCCAGCAGTCCTCTTAGACAGGCTTTTGGCTACACCTTC
clone_size: -
j_call: TRBJ1-2
v_call: TRBV3-1/TRBV3-2
d_call: -

cdr3_aa: CASSPDRLRNEKLFF
cdr3_nt: TGCGCCAGCAGCCCGGACAGGCTCCGAAATGAAAAACTGTTTTTT
clone_size: once
j_call: TRBJ1-4
v_call: TRBV5-1
d_call: TRBD1

cdr3_aa: CATSERQGGYTF
cdr3_nt: TGTGCCACCAGTGAAAGACAGGGGGGCTACACCTTC
clone_size: -
j_call: TRBJ1-2
v_call: TRBV24-1
d_call: TRBD1

cdr3_aa: CASSGEVYEQYF
cdr3_nt: TGTGCCAGCAGTGGTGAGGTCTACGAGCAGTACTTC
clone_size: -
j_call: TRBJ2-7
v_call: TRBV2
d_call: -

cdr3_aa: CATSDQGRGPSNQPQHF
cdr3_nt: TGTGCCACCAGTGATCAGGGCAGGGGGCCAAGCAATCAGCCCCAGCATTTT
clone_size: -
j_call: TRBJ1-5
v_call: TRBV24-1
d_call: TRBD1

cdr3_aa: CATSGLPLTDTQYF
cdr3_nt: TGTGCCACCTCAGGGCTTCCCCTCACAGATACGCAGTATTTT
clone_size: -
j_call: TRBJ2-3
v_call: TRBV6-6
d_call: -

cdr3_aa: CASSFGQGTTNEKLFF
cdr3_nt: TGTGCCAGCAGTTTCGGACAGGGGACAACTAATGAAAAACTGTTTTTT
clone_size: -
j_call: TRBJ1-4
v_call: TRBV6-6
d_call: TRBD1

cdr3_aa: CASSPQGTGGHGEQFF
cdr3_nt: TGTGCCAGCTCGCCCCAAGGGACAGGGGGTCACGGTGAGCAGTTCTTC
clone_size: -
j_call: TRBJ2-1
v_call: TRBV18
d_call: TRBD1

cdr3_aa: CASSPGWGASGNNEQFF
cdr3_nt: TGTGCCAGCAGCCCCGGGTGGGGGGCTAGCGGCAACAATGAGCAGTTCTTC
clone_size: -
j_call: TRBJ2-1
v_call: TRBV7-2
d_call: -

cdr3_aa: CASKRASGSADTQYF
cdr3_nt: TGTGCCAGCAAGAGGGCTAGCGGGAGCGCAGATACGCAGTATTTT
clone_size: -
j_call: TRBJ2-3
v_call: TRBV6-5
d_call: TRBD2

cdr3_aa: CASSRRGLTSTDTQYF
cdr3_nt: TGTGCCAGTAGTCGCAGGGGCCTAACTAGCACAGATACGCAGTATTTT
clone_size: -
j_call: TRBJ2-3
v_call: TRBV19
d_call: -

cdr3_aa: CASRSLSGFSGNTIYF
cdr3_nt: TGTGCCAGCAGATCGCTTTCAGGGTTCTCTGGAAACACCATATATTTT
clone_size: -
j_call: TRBJ1-3
v_call: TRBV6-6
d_call: -

cdr3_aa: CASSSQGDRGYTF
cdr3_nt: TGTGCCAGCAGCTCCCAGGGGGATCGTGGCTACACCTTC
clone_size: -
j_call: TRBJ1-2
v_call: TRBV7-2
d_call: TRBD1

cdr3_aa: CASRRTGTQGVEQFF
cdr3_nt: TGTGCCAGCAGACGAACAGGGACCCAAGGGGTTGAGCAGTTCTTC
clone_size: few
j_call: TRBJ2-1
v_call: TRBV27
d_call: -